The source of this T cell receptor beta chain is a study of PD-L1 blockade in urothelial cancer (dated by TCRdb to 2015 to 2018). For the wider study: Every patient began therapy at some point between 2014 and 2015 and was given atezolizumab 1,200 mg intravenously every 3 weeks. About 85% of the roughly 29 patients were identified as males with urothelial cancer of bladder origin, and a prior smoking history was reported by 18 of 29 patients. An ECOG performance status of 0 or 1 was recorded for the patients, and 0 to 3 prior chemotherapy regimens had been received by the patients. Blood samples were analyzed at two time points: 3 weeks after treatment start (second dose) and 6 weeks after treatment start. Blood samples gave median yields of about 150,000 T cells and around 88,000 unique TCRs, along with a median clonality of around 0.08. An exploratory multi-omic analysis was conducted of the somatic, immune and clinical correlates of response to PD-L1 blockade with atezolizumab in urothelial cancer. Pretreatment tumor samples, along with matched peripheral blood serially collected before and after atezolizumab treatment, were subjected to TCR sequencing. Durable clinical benefit was defined as progression-free survival longer than 6 months, and TCR features were also tested against progression-free and overall survival. In the same patients, pretreatment tumors underwent whole exome sequencing and RNA sequencing in addition to TCR sequencing. Durable clinical benefit was achieved by nine patients but not by the remaining 20. Pretreatment blood TCR-seq was available for about 30 patients, at least one posttreatment blood collection was obtained for around 25 patients, and tumor TCR-seq was available for around 25 patients. The study at large found these results: A pretreatment peripheral blood TCR clonality below the median was linked to improved progression-free and overall survival. Because the sample size was small (n of about 29) and many exploratory analyses were performed, the results are intended to be hypothesis-generating. Among patients with durable benefit, tumor-associated TCR clones showed greater expansion in peripheral blood 3 weeks after treatment started (n = 22, p = 0.022).

The germline V gene yields KGHSH for CDR1 and LQKENI for CDR2. Reading from cysteine to phenylalanine, the CDR3 counts 18 amino acids. CDR3 DNA is the only sequence kept; it has 54 bases, read in frame from the first base. V lost 2 bases and J lost 5 bases, and the count of bases not matched to a germline gene is 14. On this clone: Its antigen has not been determined. Base qualities are not recorded, but no much larger clone differs from it by a single base.

The sample's time point, from its label and the paper: peripheral blood 6 weeks after treatment start. The cohort comprised 29 patients with locally advanced or metastatic urothelial carcinoma treated at Memorial Sloan Kettering on a trial protocol. Peripheral blood mononuclear cells were collected pretreatment and during treatment, with between 1 and 8 total time points obtained per patient. The Qiagen DNeasy Blood extraction kit was used to purify genomic DNA from total PBMCs and tumor samples. PBMCs were collected pretreatment and during treatment and were isolated and stored as previously described. Each PCR received spiked-in synthetic TCR analog templates so that absolute template abundance could be estimated from read counts. TCRbeta CDR3 regions were amplified from genomic DNA with bias-controlled V and J gene primers using the immunoSEQ assay. Sequencing of rearranged TCRbeta segments was done at approximately 20X coverage. Under the source paper's analysis protocol: Sequencing errors were corrected by clustering and CDR3s were annotated against IMGT to assign V, D and J genes. Only productive TCRbeta rearrangements were used in downstream analyses, excluding out-of-frame or stop-codon sequences. Clonality was computed as one minus Shannon entropy normalized by the log of the number of unique productive sequences. Clones differing between time points or between blood and tumor were identified using Fisher's exact test with Benjamini-Hochberg correction, with an adjusted p below 0.01 applied as the threshold. TCRdb's version of the immuneACCESS table is confined to in-frame rearrangements and falls short of the full clone set. An unresolved V gene accounts for under half of the shortfall where checked; the remainder is of unknown origin. V and J calls and clone size are given by that table; D and trimming were obtained from the DNA. For this sample the table gives approximately 38,000 clones, of which about 88% were detected only once. About 22% of the sample lies in the top ten.

The chain joins TRBV18 to TRBJ2-7, with TRBD1 matching 11 junction bases. This material consisted of PBMCs, taken around atezolizumab (anti-PD-L1) treatment. This TCR came from a man in his sixties with urothelial cancer. The CDR3 region has the sequence CASSPTLARTGGIDEQYF. The DNA sequence is given as TGTGCCAGCTCACCAACCCTGGCTCGGACAGGGGGCATCGACGAGCAGTACTTC. The entire variable domain, with the stretches around the CDR3 drawn from the reference TRBV18 and TRBJ2-7 proteins, is NAGVMQNPRHLVRRRGQEARLRCSPMKGHSHVYWYRQLPEEGLKFMVYLQKENIIDESGMPKERFSAEFPKEGPSILRIQQVVRGDSAAYFCASSPTLARTGGIDEQYFGPGTRLTVT.